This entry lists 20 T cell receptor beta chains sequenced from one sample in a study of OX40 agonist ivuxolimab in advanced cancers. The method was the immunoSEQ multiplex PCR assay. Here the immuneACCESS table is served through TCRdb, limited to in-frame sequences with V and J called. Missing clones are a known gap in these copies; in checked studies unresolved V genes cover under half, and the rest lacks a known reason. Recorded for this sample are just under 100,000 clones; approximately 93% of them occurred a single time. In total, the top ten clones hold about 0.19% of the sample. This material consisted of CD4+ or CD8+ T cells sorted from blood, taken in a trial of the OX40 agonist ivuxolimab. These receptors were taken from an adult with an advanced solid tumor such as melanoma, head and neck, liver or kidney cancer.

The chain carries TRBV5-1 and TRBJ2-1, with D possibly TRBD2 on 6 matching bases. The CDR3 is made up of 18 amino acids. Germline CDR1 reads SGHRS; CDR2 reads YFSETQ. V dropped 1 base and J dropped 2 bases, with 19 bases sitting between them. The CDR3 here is CASSLPRQAGGAYNEQFF. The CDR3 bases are TGCGCCAGCAGCTTGCCTCGTCAGGCCGGGGGAGCCTACAATGAGCAGTTCTTC.

CDR3 region: CASRPVGTKVFF. CDR3 sequence (DNA): TGTGCCAGCCGCCCCGTCGGGACAAAAGTTTTCTTT. The V call is TRBV7-2, the J call TRBJ1-1; D is perhaps TRBD1 (6 bases). The V and J ends lost 8 bases and 13 bases respectively, with 20 bases between them. The CDR3 consists of 12 residues. Per the germline V gene, CDR1 is SGHTA and CDR2 is FQGNSA.

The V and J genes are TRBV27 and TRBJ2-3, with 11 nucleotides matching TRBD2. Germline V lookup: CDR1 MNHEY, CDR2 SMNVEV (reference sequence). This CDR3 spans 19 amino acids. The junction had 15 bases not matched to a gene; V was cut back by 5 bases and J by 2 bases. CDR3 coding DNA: TGTGCCAGCAGTCGAAAACTCTCTAGCGGGAGGCGATCCACAGATACGCAGTATTTT. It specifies CASSRKLSSGRRSTDTQYF.

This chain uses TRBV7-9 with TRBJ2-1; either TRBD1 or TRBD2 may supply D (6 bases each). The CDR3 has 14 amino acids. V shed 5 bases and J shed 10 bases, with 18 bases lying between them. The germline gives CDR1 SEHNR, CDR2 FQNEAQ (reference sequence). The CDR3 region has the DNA TGTGCCAGCAGCCCGACAGGAGGGCTGGGGGAGCAGTTCTTC. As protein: CASSPTGGLGEQFF.

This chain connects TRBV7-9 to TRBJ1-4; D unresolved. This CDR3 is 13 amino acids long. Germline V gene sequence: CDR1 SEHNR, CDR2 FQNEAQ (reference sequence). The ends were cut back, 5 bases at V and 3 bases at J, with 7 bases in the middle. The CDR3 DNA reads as TGTGCCAGCAGCCGGGCGGCTAATGAAAAACTGTTTTTT. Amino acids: CASSRAANEKLFF.

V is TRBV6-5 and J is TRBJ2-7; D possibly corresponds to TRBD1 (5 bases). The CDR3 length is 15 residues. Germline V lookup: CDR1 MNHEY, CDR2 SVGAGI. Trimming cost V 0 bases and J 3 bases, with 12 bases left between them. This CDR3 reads CASSYSAQGIYEQYF. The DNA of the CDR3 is TGTGCCAGCAGTTACTCGGCTCAGGGTATCTACGAGCAGTACTTC.

The CDR3 DNA sequence: TGTGCCTGGAGTTCGGGGGACCAAGAGACCCAGTACTTC. Translating it yields CAWSSGDQETQYF. The J gene is TRBJ2-5, the V gene TRBV30, with D possibly TRBD2 on 6 matching bases. Per the germline V gene, CDR1 is GTSNPN and CDR2 is SVGIG (reference sequence). The CDR3 totals 13 residues. V gave up 2 bases and J gave up 0 bases, with 7 bases separating them.

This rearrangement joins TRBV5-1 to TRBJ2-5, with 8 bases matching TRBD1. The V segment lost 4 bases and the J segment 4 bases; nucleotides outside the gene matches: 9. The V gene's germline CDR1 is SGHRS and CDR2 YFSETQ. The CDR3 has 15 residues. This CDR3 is CASSAQGASGETQYF. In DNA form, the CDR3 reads TGCGCCAGCAGCGCCCAGGGGGCATCAGGAGAGACCCAGTACTTC.

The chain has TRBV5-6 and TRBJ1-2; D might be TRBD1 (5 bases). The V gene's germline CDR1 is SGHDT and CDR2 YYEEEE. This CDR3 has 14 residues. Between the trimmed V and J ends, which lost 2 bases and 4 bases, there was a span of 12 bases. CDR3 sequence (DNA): TGTGCCAGCAGCTTTGAAGCAGGGAGCTATGGCTACACCTTC. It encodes CASSFEAGSYGYTF.

The CDR3 here is CASSLKGIYEQYF. The CDR3 nucleotides read TGTGCCAGCAGTTTAAAGGGTATCTACGAGCAGTACTTC. The J gene is TRBJ2-7, the V gene TRBV27; no clear D. The CDR3 has 13 residues. Trimming pared 2 bases from V and 3 bases from J, leaving 8 bases between. Per germline, CDR1 MNHEY and CDR2 SMNVEV (reference sequence).

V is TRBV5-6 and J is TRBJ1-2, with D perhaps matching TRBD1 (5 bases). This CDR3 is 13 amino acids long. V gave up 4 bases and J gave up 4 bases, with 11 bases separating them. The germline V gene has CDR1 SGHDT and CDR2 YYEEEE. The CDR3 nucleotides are TGTGCCAGCAGCACGGGGGGTATCTATGGCTACACCTTC. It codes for CASSTGGIYGYTF.

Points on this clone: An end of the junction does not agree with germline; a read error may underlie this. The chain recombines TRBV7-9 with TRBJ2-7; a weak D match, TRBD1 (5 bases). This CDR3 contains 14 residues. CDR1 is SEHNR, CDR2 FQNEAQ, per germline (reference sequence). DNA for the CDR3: TGTGCCAGCAACTTAGTCGGCAGGGTTAACGAGCAGTACTTC. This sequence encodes CASNLVGRVNEQYF.

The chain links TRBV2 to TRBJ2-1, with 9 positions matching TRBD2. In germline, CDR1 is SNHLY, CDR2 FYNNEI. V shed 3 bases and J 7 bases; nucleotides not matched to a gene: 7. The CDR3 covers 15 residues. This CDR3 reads CASSEWGLAGNEQFF. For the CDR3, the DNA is TGTGCCAGCAGTGAGTGGGGACTAGCAGGGAATGAGCAGTTCTTC.

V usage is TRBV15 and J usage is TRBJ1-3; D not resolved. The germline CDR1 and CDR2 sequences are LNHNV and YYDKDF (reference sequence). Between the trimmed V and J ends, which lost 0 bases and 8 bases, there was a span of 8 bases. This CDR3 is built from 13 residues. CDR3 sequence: CATSRDFRDTIYF. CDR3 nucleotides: TGTGCCACCAGCAGAGATTTTAGGGACACCATATATTTT. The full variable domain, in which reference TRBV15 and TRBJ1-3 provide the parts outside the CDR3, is DAMVIQNPRYQVTQFGKPVTLSCSQTLNHNVMYWYQQKSSQAPKLLFHYYDKDFNNEADTPDNFQSRRPNTSFCFLDIRSPGLGDTAMYLCATSRDFRDTIYFGEGSWLTVV.

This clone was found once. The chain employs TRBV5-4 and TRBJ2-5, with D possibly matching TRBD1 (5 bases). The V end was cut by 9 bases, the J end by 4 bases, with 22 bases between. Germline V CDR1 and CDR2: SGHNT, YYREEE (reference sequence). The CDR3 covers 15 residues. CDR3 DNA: TGTGCCACCCGGGCGCTCCAGGGTGGGGCAGAGACCCAGTACTTC. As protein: CATRALQGGAETQYF.

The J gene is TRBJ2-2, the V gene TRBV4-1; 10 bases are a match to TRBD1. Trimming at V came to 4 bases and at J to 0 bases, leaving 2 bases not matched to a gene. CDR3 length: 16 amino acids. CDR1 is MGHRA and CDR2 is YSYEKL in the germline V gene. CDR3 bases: TGCGCCAGCAGCCCCGGACAGGGGGCGAACACCGGGGAGCTGTTTTTT. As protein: CASSPGQGANTGELFF.

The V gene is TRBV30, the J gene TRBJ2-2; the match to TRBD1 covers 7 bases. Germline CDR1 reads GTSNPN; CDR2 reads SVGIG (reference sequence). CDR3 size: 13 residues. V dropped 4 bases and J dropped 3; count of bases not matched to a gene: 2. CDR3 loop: CAWNRGDTGELFF. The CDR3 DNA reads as TGTGCCTGGAACAGGGGAGACACCGGGGAGCTGTTTTTT. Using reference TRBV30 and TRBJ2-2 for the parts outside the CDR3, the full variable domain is SQTIHQWPATLVQPVGSPLSLECTVEGTSNPNLYWYRQAAGRGLQLLFYSVGIGQISSEVPQNLSASRPQDRQFILSSKKLLLSDSGFYLCAWNRGDTGELFFGEGSRLTVL.

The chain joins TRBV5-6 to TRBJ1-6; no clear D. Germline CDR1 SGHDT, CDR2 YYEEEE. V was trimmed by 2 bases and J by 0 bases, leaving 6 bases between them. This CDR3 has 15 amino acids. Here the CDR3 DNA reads TGTGCCAGCAGCTTTGGTAACTCCTATAATTCACCCCTCCACTTT. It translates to CASSFGNSYNSPLHF.

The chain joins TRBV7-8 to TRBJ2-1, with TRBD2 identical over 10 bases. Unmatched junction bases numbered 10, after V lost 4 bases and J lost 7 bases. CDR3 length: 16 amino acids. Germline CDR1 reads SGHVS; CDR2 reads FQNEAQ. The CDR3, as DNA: TGTGCCAGCAGCTCTGGGGAGACTAGCGGGTTAAATGAGCAGTTCTTC. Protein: CASSSGETSGLNEQFF.

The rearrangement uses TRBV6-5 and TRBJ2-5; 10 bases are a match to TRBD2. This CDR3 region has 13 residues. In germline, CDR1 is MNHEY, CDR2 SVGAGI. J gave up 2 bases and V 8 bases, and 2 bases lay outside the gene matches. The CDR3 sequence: CASRTSGQETQYF. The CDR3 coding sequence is TGTGCCAGCCGGACTAGCGGTCAAGAGACCCAGTACTTC.